The 3 T cell receptor beta chains listed next were all sequenced from one sample in a study of beta chain features in type 1 diabetes. The antigens these receptors bind are not known. Study findings and constraints: Type 1 diabetes patients showed a moderate but significant shortening of TCRB CDR3s in all four CD4+ subsets.

Sequencing targeted expressed TCRB transcripts, as all isolated RNA had been reverse transcribed. Only in-frame clones appear in the TCRdb table, and some are missing; sequencing was by immunoSEQ multiplex PCR. The repertoire consists of about 340,000 clones, with approximately 15% occurring once and the leading ten covering 0.015%. What was sequenced was naive CD4+ T cells from blood. The source is a woman younger than 30 with type 1 diabetes.

This clone showed up just once. DNA of the CDR3: TGTGCCAGCAGCCAAGGGACAGGCTATGGCTACACCTTC. This gives the protein CASSQGTGYGYTF. This chain uses TRBV28 with TRBJ1-2; 8 bases fit TRBD1. With V trimmed by 6 bases and J by 4 bases, 4 bases remained unmatched. This CDR3 spans 13 amino acids. Germline V gene lookup returns CDR1 MDHEN and CDR2 SYDVKM.

This rearrangement joins TRBV4-3 to TRBJ2-5; D might be TRBD2 (5 bases). This CDR3 has 14 residues. V dropped 2 bases and J dropped 5 bases, with 12 bases sitting between them. Germline values: CDR1 LGHNA, CDR2 YSLEER. CDR3 in DNA: TGCGCCAGCAGCCAACTAGGGAGTCGGGAGACCCAGTACTTC. As protein: CASSQLGSRETQYF.

The chain links TRBV5-6 to TRBJ1-1; no clear D gene. The CDR3 has 15 residues. CDR1 is SGHDT and CDR2 is YYEEEE in the germline V gene. V was clipped by 4 bases and J by 0 bases, with 13 bases between them. This CDR3 is CASSHPPQVNTEAFF. CDR3 nucleotide sequence: TGTGCCAGCAGCCACCCTCCTCAGGTGAACACTGAAGCTTTCTTT.